These 24 T cell receptor beta chains originate from one sample sequenced in a study of blood T cell repertoires in COVID-19. Assay used: immunoSEQ multiplex PCR; TCRdb lists only in-frame clones, some missing. Of around 82,000 clones detected, approximately 86% appear once; the ten largest clones hold approximately 5.8%. The material sequenced was peripheral blood. Receptor source: a man aged 80 or over with COVID-19, enrolled during active disease.

The chain is built from TRBV29-1 and TRBJ1-2, with 8 bases matching TRBD1. The germline gives CDR1 SQVTM, CDR2 ANQGSEA. CDR3 length equals 12 residues. J lost 9 bases, V lost 3 bases, and 6 bases had no gene match. CDR3 coding DNA: TGCAGCGTTGAGGAAGGGGACAGGCGCTACACCTTC. Residues: CSVEEGDRRYTF. The variable domain in full, with the rest retrieved from reference TRBV29-1 and TRBJ1-2, is SAVISQKPSRDICQRGTSLTIQCQVDSQVTMMFWYRQQPGQSLTLIATANQGSEATYESGFVIDKFPISRPNLTFSTLTVSNMSPEDSSIYLCSVEEGDRRYTFGSGTRLTVV.

V is TRBV6-4 and J is TRBJ2-3; no clear D. V lost 2 bases to trimming and J lost 3 bases, with 6 bases between them. The CDR3 covers 13 residues. Germline V CDR1 and CDR2: MRHNA, SNTAGT. In nucleotides, the CDR3 is TGTGCCAGCAGTGACCAGGTGACAGATACGCAGTATTTT. Amino acid sequence: CASSDQVTDTQYF.

The chain combines TRBV5-4 with TRBJ1-2, with D maybe TRBD1 (5 bases). V gave up 2 bases and J gave up 1 base, with 12 bases separating them. CDR1 and CDR2 from the germline V gene are SGHNT and YYREEE (reference sequence). The CDR3 has 15 amino acids. The CDR3 DNA sequence: TGTGCCAGCAGCTTTGGGGCAGGGATTAACTATGGCTACACCTTC. This sequence encodes CASSFGAGINYGYTF.

In its sample, this clone was seen a few times. The V and J genes are TRBV5-1 and TRBJ2-7; unclear D gene. The germline gives CDR1 SGHRS, CDR2 YFSETQ. The CDR3 extends over 11 amino acids. Trimming removed 4 bases at V and 3 bases at J, with 5 bases between. CDR3 bases: TGCGCCAGCAGCCAGGACTACGAGCAGTACTTC. Translation: CASSQDYEQYF.

The genes are TRBV19 and TRBJ2-1, with TRBD2 matching over 8 bases. The germline gives CDR1 LNHDA, CDR2 SQIVND (reference sequence). CDR3 length: 16 residues. Unmatched junction bases numbered 12, after V lost 4 bases and J lost 7 bases. Here the CDR3 DNA reads TGTGCCAGTAGTACCTCCTCGCGGGGGGCGGGAAATGAGCAGTTCTTC. It is translated as CASSTSSRGAGNEQFF. The whole variable domain, filled in from reference TRBV19 and TRBJ2-1, reads DGGITQSPKYLFRKEGQNVTLSCEQNLNHDAMYWYRQDPGQGLRLIYYSQIVNDFQKGDIAEGYSVSREKKESFPLTVTSAQKNPTAFYLCASSTSSRGAGNEQFFGPGTRLTVL.

This clone was counted once. The CDR3 is CATSRGGSYNEQFF. For the CDR3, the DNA is TGTGCCACCAGCAGAGGAGGGTCCTACAATGAGCAGTTCTTC. The chain recombines TRBV15 with TRBJ2-1, with a weak D call TRBD2 (5 bases). V shed 1 base and J shed 1 base, with 5 bases lying between them. Germline CDR1 reads LNHNV; CDR2 reads YYDKDF (reference sequence). CDR3 length: 14 amino acids.

The CDR3 DNA reads TGTGCCAGCAGCATCGGGACAGCCTACGAGCAGTACTTC. Its translation is CASSIGTAYEQYF. The chain couples TRBV7-3 to TRBJ2-7, with TRBD1 matching over 7 bases. Trimming at V came to 5 bases and at J to 2 bases, leaving 3 bases not matched to a gene. The germline CDR1 and CDR2 sequences are SGHTA and FQGTGA. This CDR3 contains 13 residues.

V and J are TRBV19 and TRBJ2-2; 10 positions match TRBD2. Germline-derived CDR1 and CDR2 are LNHDA and SQIVND (reference sequence). The CDR3 sequence is 19 residues long. Losses at the gene ends were 3 bases for V and 3 bases for J; bases not matched to a gene: 13. CDR3 amino acids: CASSILVSGGSWDTGELFF. CDR3 sequence (DNA): TGTGCCAGTAGTATTTTGGTTAGCGGGGGGAGCTGGGACACCGGGGAGCTGTTTTTT.

The chain employs TRBV2 and TRBJ2-5; 12 bases match TRBD2. The ends lost 6 bases at V and 5 bases at J; junction bases unmatched: 7. The CDR3 loop spans 15 amino acids. Germline values: CDR1 SNHLY, CDR2 FYNNEI. The CDR3 is CASRLILAGGETQYF. CDR3 nucleotide sequence: TGTGCCAGCAGACTCATACTAGCGGGGGGCGAGACCCAGTACTTC.

The chain combines TRBV11-3 with TRBJ2-5, with D maybe TRBD2 (6 bases). CDR1 is SGHNT and CDR2 is YENEEA in the germline V gene. Trimming left V 4 bases short and J 1 base short, with 10 bases between. The CDR3 is 14 residues long. Here the CDR3 DNA reads TGTGCCAGCAGCTCGCACGGGAGCCAAGAGACCCAGTACTTC. Protein sequence: CASSSHGSQETQYF. The full variable domain, completed using reference TRBV11-3 and TRBJ2-5, is EAGVVQSPRYKIIEKKQPVAFWCNPISGHNTLYWYLQNLGQGPELLIRYENEEAVDDSQLPKDRFSAERLKGVDSTLKIQPAELGDSAVYLCASSSHGSQETQYFGPGTRLLVL.

This chain joins TRBV5-1 and TRBJ2-2; 10 nucleotides line up with TRBD1. CDR3 length: 15 amino acids. Trimming removed 4 bases from V and 6 bases from J; junction bases left unmatched: 6. The germline V gene encodes CDR1 SGHRS and CDR2 YFSETQ. The CDR3 protein is CASSGGQGTAGELFF. CDR3 nucleotide sequence: TGCGCCAGCAGCGGGGGACAGGGGACGGCCGGGGAGCTGTTTTTT.

The rearrangement links TRBV9 to TRBJ1-5, with D possibly TRBD1 on 5 matching bases. The V and J ends lost 0 bases and 0 bases respectively, with 25 bases between them. CDR1 and CDR2 from the germline V gene are SGDLS and YYNGEE. The CDR3 totals 21 residues. CDR3 amino acids: CASSVGSGLAVRVYSNQPQHF. The CDR3 DNA reads TGTGCCAGCAGCGTAGGTTCAGGGCTCGCGGTCAGGGTTTATAGCAATCAGCCCCAGCATTTT.

V gene TRBV2 combines with J gene TRBJ2-7; 7 bases agree with TRBD1. The V gene end was trimmed by 5 bases and the J gene end by 2 bases; junction bases not matched to a gene: 3. Germline V CDR1 and CDR2: SNHLY, FYNNEI. This CDR3 is 13 amino acids long. CDR3 amino acids: CASSRDSTYEQYF. The CDR3 coding sequence is TGTGCCAGCAGTAGGGACAGCACCTACGAGCAGTACTTC. The complete variable domain, with remaining parts taken from reference TRBV2 and TRBJ2-7, reads EPEVTQTPSHQVTQMGQEVILRCVPISNHLYFYWYRQILGQKVEFLVSFYNNEISEKSEIFDDQFSVERPDGSNFTLKIRSTKLEDSAMYFCASSRDSTYEQYFGPGTRLTVT.

V usage is TRBV5-1 and J usage is TRBJ1-2; 11 nucleotides align to TRBD1. The germline gives CDR1 SGHRS, CDR2 YFSETQ. J was trimmed by 5 bases and V by 4 bases; bases with no gene match: 4. The CDR3 is 14 residues long. The CDR3 spells CASSLGQGGYGYTF. CDR3 coding DNA: TGCGCCAGCAGCCTGGGACAGGGGGGGTATGGCTACACCTTC.

V gene TRBV5-4 combines with J gene TRBJ2-1; 7 bases agree with TRBD1. CDR1 is SGHNT and CDR2 is YYREEE in the germline V gene (reference sequence). This CDR3 contains 15 residues. V shed 4 bases, J shed 4 bases, and the junction held 8 bases outside the gene matches. The CDR3 spells CASSPARTGYNEQFF. Written as DNA, the CDR3 is TGTGCCAGCAGCCCAGCCCGGACAGGTTACAATGAGCAGTTCTTC.

Comments on this clone: The sample holds other DNA sequences that translate to the same CDR3. V is TRBV2 and J is TRBJ2-1, with D possibly being TRBD2 (5 bases). V was pared by 1 base and J by 8 bases, with 9 bases between. In germline, CDR1 is SNHLY, CDR2 FYNNEI. CDR3 length equals 13 residues. CDR3 DNA: TGTGCCAGCAGTGAAGAATCCGGGGATGAGCAGTTCTTC. Residues: CASSEESGDEQFF.

The V call is TRBV2, the J call TRBJ1-2; 9 nucleotides match TRBD1. The junction had 6 bases not matched to a gene; V was cut back by 6 bases and J by 7 bases. Looked up from germline, CDR1 is SNHLY and CDR2 is FYNNEI. This CDR3 is built from 13 residues. The CDR3 reads CASRPGTGFGYTF. For the CDR3, the DNA is TGTGCCAGCAGGCCCGGGACAGGGTTTGGCTACACCTTC. Variable domain in full (rest from reference TRBV2 and TRBJ1-2): EPEVTQTPSHQVTQMGQEVILRCVPISNHLYFYWYRQILGQKVEFLVSFYNNEISEKSEIFDDQFSVERPDGSNFTLKIRSTKLEDSAMYFCASRPGTGFGYTFGSGTRLTVV.

This rearrangement joins TRBV10-3 to TRBJ1-2; 10 bases agree with TRBD1. CDR1 is ENHRY and CDR2 is SYGVKD in the germline V gene. CDR3 length: 15 residues. V dropped 2 bases and J dropped 4; count of bases not matched to a gene: 4. CDR3 sequence (DNA): TGTGCCATCAGTGAGCCGGGACAGGGGATCTATGGCTACACCTTC. Protein sequence: CAISEPGQGIYGYTF.

The chain is built from TRBV16 and TRBJ2-1; D possibly corresponds to TRBD2 (6 bases). Trimming stripped 5 bases from V and 6 bases from J, with 14 bases between. The CDR3 spans 14 residues. In germline, CDR1 is KGHSY, CDR2 FQNENV. Here the CDR3 DNA reads TGTGCCAGCAGCTCTCACCAGGAGGGCAATGAGCAGTTCTTC. It codes for CASSSHQEGNEQFF. Full variable domain (remainder filled in from reference TRBV16 and TRBJ2-1): GEEVAQTPKHLVRGEGQKAKLYCAPIKGHSYVFWYQQVLKNEFKFLISFQNENVFDETGMPKERFSAKCLPNSPCSLEIQATKLEDSAVYFCASSSHQEGNEQFFGPGTRLTVL.

The CDR3 region is CASSLTGTPYEQYF. The CDR3 DNA follows: TGCGCCAGCAGCTTGACGGGAACCCCCTACGAGCAGTACTTC. The chain uses TRBV5-1 and TRBJ2-7; the D gene is possibly TRBD2 (5 bases). The germline gives CDR1 SGHRS, CDR2 YFSETQ. The CDR3 totals 14 residues. Trimming pared 1 base from V and 2 bases from J, leaving 10 bases between.

V is TRBV5-6 and J is TRBJ2-3, with 8 positions matching TRBD1. V trimming: 3 bases; J trimming: 6 bases; junction bases outside the gene matches: 9. Germline V CDR1 and CDR2: SGHDT, YYEEEE. The CDR3 covers 15 residues. This chain's CDR3 is CASSSRQGNADTQYF. In nucleotides, the CDR3 is TGTGCCAGCAGCTCTAGACAGGGGAATGCGGATACGCAGTATTTT.

The chain couples TRBV6-5 to TRBJ1-2, with a weak D call TRBD1 (5 bases). CDR1 and CDR2 (germline): MNHEY, SVGAGI. The CDR3 spans 13 residues. The V gene lost 5 bases and the J gene lost 0 bases, with 7 bases spanning the gap. The DNA for the CDR3 is TGTGCCAGCAGTCTACAGGCTAACTATGGCTACACCTTC. It codes for CASSLQANYGYTF.

The rearrangement joins TRBV5-5 to TRBJ2-3, with D hard to call. The CDR3 is 13 amino acids. Germline CDR1 and CDR2: SGHKS and YYEKEE (reference sequence). V was clipped by 0 bases and J by 9 bases, with 11 bases between them. The CDR3 sequence is CASSLAGFETQYF. As DNA, the CDR3 is TGTGCCAGCAGCTTGGCCGGGTTTGAGACGCAGTATTTT.

The chain has TRBV5-5 and TRBJ1-1; tentatively, D is TRBD1 (5 bases). The V end lost 0 bases, the J end lost 6 bases, and 12 bases lay between the germline ends. Looked up from germline, CDR1 is SGHKS and CDR2 is YYEKEE (reference sequence). The CDR3 length is 14 residues. The CDR3 loop reads CASSLDSWGAEAFF. The CDR3 nucleotides read TGTGCCAGCAGCTTGGACTCGTGGGGGGCTGAAGCTTTCTTT.